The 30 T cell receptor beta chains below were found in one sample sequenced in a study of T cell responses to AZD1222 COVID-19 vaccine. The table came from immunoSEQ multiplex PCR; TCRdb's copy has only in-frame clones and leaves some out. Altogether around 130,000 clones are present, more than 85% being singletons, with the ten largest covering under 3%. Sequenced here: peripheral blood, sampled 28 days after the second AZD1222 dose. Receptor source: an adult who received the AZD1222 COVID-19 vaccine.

CDR3 protein: CASSLARLSGNTIYF. The CDR3 DNA reads TGTGCCAGCAGCTTAGCCAGACTCTCTGGAAACACCATATATTTT. The chain links TRBV11-3 to TRBJ1-3; D gene unclear. The germline V and J ends were trimmed by 1 base and 0 bases, with 7 bases remaining between them. The CDR3 consists of 15 residues. Germline V gives CDR1 SGHNT, CDR2 YENEEA.

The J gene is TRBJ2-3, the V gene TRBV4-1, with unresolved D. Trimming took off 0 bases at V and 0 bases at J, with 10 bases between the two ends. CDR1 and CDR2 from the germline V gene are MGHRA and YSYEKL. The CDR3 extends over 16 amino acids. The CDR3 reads CASSQESRASTDTQYF. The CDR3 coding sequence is TGCGCCAGCAGCCAAGAAAGTAGGGCCAGCACAGATACGCAGTATTTT.

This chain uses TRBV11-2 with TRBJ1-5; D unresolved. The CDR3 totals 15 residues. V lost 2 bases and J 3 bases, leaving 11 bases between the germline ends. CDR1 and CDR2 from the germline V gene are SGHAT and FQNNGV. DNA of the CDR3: TGTGCCAGCAGCTTAAGCGGGTCCTTCAATCAGCCCCAGCATTTT. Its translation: CASSLSGSFNQPQHF.

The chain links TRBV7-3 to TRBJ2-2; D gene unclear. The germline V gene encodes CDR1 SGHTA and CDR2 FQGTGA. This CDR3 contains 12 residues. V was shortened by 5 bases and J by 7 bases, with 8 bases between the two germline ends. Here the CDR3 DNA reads TGTGCCAGCAGCCTGGTAGGCGGGGAGCTGTTTTTT. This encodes CASSLVGGELFF.

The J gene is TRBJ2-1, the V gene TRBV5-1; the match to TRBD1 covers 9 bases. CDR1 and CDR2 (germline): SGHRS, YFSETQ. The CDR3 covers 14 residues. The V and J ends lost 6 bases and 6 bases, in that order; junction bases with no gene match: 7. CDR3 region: CASKGTGTSNEQFF. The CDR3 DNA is TGCGCCAGCAAGGGGACAGGGACTTCCAATGAGCAGTTCTTC.

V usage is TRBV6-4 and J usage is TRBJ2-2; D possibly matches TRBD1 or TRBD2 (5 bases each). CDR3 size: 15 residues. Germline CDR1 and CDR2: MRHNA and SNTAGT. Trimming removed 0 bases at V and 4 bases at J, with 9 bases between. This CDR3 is CASSDSPGTTGELFF. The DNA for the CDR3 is TGTGCCAGCAGTGACTCTCCAGGGACCACCGGGGAGCTGTTTTTT.

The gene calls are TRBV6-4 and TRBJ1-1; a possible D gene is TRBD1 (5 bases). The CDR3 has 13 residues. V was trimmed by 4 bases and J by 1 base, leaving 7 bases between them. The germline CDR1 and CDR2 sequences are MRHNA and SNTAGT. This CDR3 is CASSATENTEAFF. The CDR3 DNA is TGTGCCAGCAGTGCGACAGAGAACACTGAAGCTTTCTTT.

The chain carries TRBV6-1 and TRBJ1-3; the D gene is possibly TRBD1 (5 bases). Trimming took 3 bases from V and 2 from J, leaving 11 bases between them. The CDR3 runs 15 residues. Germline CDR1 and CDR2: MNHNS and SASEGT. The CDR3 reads CASSDLQGAGNTIYF. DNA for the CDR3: TGTGCCAGCAGTGATTTGCAGGGAGCTGGAAACACCATATATTTT.

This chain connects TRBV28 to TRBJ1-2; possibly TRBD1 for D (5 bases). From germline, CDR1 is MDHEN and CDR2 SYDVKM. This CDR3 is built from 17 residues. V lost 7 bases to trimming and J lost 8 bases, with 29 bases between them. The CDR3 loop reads CASTSLGGRAPIEGYTF. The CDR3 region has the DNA TGTGCCAGCACCTCCCTTGGGGGACGTGCCCCCATAGAGGGCTACACCTTC.

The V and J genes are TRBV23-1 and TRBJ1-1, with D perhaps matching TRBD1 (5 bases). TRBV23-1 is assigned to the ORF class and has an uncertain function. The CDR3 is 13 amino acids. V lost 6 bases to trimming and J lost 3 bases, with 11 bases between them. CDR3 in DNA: TGCGCCAGCAGCCCGGACACCGACACTGAAGCTTTCTTT. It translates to CASSPDTDTEAFF.

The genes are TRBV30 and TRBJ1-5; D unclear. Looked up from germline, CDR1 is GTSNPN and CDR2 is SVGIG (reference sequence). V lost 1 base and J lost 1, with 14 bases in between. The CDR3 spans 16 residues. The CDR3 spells CAWSGVPGGSNQPQHF. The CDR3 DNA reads TGTGCCTGGAGTGGAGTGCCGGGAGGGAGCAATCAGCCCCAGCATTTT.

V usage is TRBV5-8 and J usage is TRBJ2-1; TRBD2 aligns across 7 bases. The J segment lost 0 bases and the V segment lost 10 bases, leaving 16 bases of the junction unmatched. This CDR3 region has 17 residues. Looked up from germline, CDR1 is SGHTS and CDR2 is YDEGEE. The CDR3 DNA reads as TGTGCCGGACCGAGCGGGGCCCAATCATACTCCTACAATGAGCAGTTCTTC. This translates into CAGPSGAQSYSYNEQFF.

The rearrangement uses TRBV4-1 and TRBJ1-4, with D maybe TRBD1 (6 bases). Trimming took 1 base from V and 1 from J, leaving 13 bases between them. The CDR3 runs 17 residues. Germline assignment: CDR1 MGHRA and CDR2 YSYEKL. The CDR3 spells CASSQVRGGGTNEKLFF. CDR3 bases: TGCGCCAGCAGCCAAGTACGGGGAGGGGGAACTAATGAAAAACTGTTTTTT.

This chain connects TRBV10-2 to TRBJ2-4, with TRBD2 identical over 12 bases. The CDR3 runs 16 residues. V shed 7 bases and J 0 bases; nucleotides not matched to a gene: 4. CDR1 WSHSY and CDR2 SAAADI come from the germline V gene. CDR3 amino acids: CASTLAGGVAKNIQYF. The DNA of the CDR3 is TGCGCCAGCACTCTAGCGGGGGGGGTAGCCAAAAACATTCAGTACTTC.

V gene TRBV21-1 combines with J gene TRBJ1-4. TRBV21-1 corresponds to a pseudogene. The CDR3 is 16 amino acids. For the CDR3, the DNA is TGTGCCAGCAGCAAAGACCCCAAGTCGCCACCTGAAAAACTGTTTTTT. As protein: CASSKDPKSPPEKLFF.

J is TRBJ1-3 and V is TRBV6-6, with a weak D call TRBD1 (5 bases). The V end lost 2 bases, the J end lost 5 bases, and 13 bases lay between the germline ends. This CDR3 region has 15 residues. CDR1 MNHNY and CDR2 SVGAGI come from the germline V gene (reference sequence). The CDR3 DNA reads TGTGCCAGCAGTTACGGGGCAGAAAAGCGAAACACCATATATTTT. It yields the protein CASSYGAEKRNTIYF.

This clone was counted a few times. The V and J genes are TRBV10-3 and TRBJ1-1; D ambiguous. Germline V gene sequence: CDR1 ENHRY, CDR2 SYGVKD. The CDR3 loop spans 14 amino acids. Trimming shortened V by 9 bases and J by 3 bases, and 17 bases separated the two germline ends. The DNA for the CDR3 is TGTGCCATATCAGTGCGGGGTCAGGACACTGAAGCTTTCTTT. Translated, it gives CAISVRGQDTEAFF.

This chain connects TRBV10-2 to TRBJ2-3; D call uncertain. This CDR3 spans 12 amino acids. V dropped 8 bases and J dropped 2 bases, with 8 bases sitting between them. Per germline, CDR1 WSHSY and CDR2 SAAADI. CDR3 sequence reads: CASYTPTDTQYF. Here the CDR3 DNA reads TGCGCCAGCTACACACCCACAGATACGCAGTATTTT.

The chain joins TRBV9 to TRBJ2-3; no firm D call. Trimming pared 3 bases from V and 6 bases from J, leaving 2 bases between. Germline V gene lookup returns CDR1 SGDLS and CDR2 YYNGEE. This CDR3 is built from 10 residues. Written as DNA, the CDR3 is TGTGCCAGCAGCGCGGATACGCAGTATTTT. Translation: CASSADTQYF.

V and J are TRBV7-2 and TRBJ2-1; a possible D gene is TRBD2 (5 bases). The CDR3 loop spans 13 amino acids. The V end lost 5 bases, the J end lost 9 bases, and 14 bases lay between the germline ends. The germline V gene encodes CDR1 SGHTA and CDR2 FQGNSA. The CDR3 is CASSQSSGIEQFF. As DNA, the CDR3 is TGTGCCAGCAGCCAAAGTTCGGGGATTGAGCAGTTCTTC.

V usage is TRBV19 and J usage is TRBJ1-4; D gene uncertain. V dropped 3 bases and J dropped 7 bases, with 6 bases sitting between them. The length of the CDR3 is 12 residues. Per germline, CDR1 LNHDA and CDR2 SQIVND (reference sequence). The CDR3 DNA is TGTGCCAGTAGTATTAGTGGTGAAAAACTGTTTTTT. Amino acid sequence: CASSISGEKLFF.

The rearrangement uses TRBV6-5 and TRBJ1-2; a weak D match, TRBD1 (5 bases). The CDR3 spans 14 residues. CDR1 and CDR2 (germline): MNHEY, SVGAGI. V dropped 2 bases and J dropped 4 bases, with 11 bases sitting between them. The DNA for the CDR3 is TGTGCCAGCAGTTACGACAGCCGGGGCTATGGCTACACCTTC. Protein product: CASSYDSRGYGYTF.

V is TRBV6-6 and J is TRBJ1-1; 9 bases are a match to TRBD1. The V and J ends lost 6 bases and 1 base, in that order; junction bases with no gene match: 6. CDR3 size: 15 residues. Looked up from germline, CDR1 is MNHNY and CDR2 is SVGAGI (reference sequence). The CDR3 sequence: CASRDTGGRNTEAFF. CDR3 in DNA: TGTGCCAGCAGGGATACAGGGGGCAGGAACACTGAAGCTTTCTTT.

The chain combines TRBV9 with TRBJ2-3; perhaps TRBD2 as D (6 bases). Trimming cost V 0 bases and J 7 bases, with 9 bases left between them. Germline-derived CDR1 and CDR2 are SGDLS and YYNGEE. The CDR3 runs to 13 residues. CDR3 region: CASSVGTTYTQYF. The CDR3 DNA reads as TGTGCCAGCAGCGTAGGGACTACCTATACGCAGTATTTT.

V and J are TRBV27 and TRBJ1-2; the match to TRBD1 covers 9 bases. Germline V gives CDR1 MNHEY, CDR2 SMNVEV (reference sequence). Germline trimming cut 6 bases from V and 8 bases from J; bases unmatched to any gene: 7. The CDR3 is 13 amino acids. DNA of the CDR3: TGTGCCAGCAGATCCGGGACAGGGTACGGCTACACCTTC. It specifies CASRSGTGYGYTF.

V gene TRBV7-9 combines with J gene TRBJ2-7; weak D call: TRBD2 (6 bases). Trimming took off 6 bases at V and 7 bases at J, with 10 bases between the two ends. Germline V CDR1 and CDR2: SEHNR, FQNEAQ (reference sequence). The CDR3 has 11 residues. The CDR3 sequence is CASRWGREQYF. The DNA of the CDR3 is TGTGCCAGCAGATGGGGGAGGGAGCAGTACTTC.

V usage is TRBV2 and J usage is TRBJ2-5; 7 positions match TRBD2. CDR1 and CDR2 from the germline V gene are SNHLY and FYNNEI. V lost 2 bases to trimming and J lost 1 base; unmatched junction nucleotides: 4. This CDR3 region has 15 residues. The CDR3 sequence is CASSEMAGAQETQYF. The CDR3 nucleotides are TGTGCCAGCAGTGAAATGGCGGGAGCCCAAGAGACCCAGTACTTC.

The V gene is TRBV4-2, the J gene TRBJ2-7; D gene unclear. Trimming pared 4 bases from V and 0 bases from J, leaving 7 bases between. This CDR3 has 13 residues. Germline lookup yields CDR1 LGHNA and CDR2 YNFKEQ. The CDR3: CASSPPTSYEQYF. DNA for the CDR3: TGTGCCAGCAGCCCGCCAACCTCCTACGAGCAGTACTTC.

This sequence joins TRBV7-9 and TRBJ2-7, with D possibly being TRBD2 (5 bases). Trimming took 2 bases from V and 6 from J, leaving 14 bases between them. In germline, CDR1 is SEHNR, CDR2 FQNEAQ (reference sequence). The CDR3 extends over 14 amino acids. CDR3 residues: CASSLNSGSGEQYF. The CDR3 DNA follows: TGTGCCAGCAGCTTAAATTCGGGGTCGGGCGAGCAGTACTTC.

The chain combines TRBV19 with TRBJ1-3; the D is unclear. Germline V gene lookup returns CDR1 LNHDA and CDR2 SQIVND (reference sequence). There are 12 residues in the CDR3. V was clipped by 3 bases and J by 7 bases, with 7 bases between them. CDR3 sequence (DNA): TGTGCCAGTAGTATCCAAGGGAACACCATATATTTT. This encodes CASSIQGNTIYF.